This is a list of T cell receptor beta chains from one sample in a study of OX40 agonist ivuxolimab in advanced cancers. Clones were sequenced by immunoSEQ multiplex PCR, and TCRdb holds only the in-frame ones, with some missing. Of about 60,000 clones listed, roughly 84% are singletons. Sequencing used CD4+ or CD8+ T cells sorted from blood, obtained in a trial of the OX40 agonist ivuxolimab. These receptors originate from an adult with an advanced solid tumor such as melanoma, head and neck, liver or kidney cancer. The CDR3 runs from the conserved cysteine through the conserved F or W. The D gene is left open where the match is weak. Clone size is given for some rows only: seen once, a few or many times, or a class if the clone is expanded.

v_call	d_call	j_call	clone_size	cdr3_aa	cdr3_nt
TRBV4-2	TRBD2	TRBJ2-3	.	CASSQDHSGAGSTDTQYF	TGTGCCAGCAGCCAAGATCATAGTGGAGCGGGGAGCACAGATACGCAGTATTTT
TRBV27	.	TRBJ1-5	once	CVSGVRGNQPQHF	TGTGTAAGTGGTGTGAGGGGCAATCAGCCCCAGCATTTT
TRBV6-6	.	TRBJ2-5	.	CASSYQGKETQYF	TGTGCCAGCAGTTACCAGGGAAAAGAGACCCAGTACTTC
TRBV9	.	TRBJ1-1	.	CASSVSGLVTEAFF	TGTGCCAGCAGCGTCTCAGGGCTGGTAACTGAAGCTTTCTTT
TRBV18	.	TRBJ2-3	.	CASSPLGIPSTDTQYF	TGTGCCAGCTCACCTCTGGGGATTCCTAGCACAGATACGCAGTATTTT
TRBV6-6	.	TRBJ1-1	once	CASSVRSF	TGTGCCAGCAGTGTGAGGAGTTTT
TRBV30	.	TRBJ1-3	.	CAWTGSGNTIYF	TGTGCCTGGACAGGCTCTGGAAACACCATATATTTT
TRBV5-8	TRBD1	TRBJ1-6	.	CASSLQGENSPLHF	TGTGCCAGCAGCTTGCAGGGGGAGAATTCACCCCTCCACTTT
TRBV7-2	.	TRBJ2-4	.	CASSLEVGLINIQYF	TGTGCCAGCAGCTTAGAGGTGGGGCTGATAAACATTCAGTACTTC
TRBV9	.	TRBJ2-2	.	CASSVGQATNTGELFF	TGTGCCAGCAGCGTAGGACAGGCTACGAACACCGGGGAGCTGTTTTTT
TRBV7-9	.	TRBJ2-1	.	CASSEDREQFF	TGTGCCAGCAGTGAAGACAGGGAGCAGTTCTTC
TRBV5-4	.	TRBJ2-3	.	CASSWGARDTQYF	TGTGCCAGCAGCTGGGGGGCGAGAGATACGCAGTATTTT
TRBV6-5	.	TRBJ2-1	.	CASSYSASNEQFF	TGTGCCAGCAGTTACTCGGCTAGCAATGAGCAGTTCTTC
TRBV5-4	.	TRBJ2-5	.	CASSQLPGETQYF	TGTGCCAGCAGCCAACTCCCTGGGGAGACCCAGTACTTC
TRBV28	.	TRBJ1-2	.	CASSPPRGLAWGYTF	TGTGCCAGCAGTCCCCCCCGGGGTTTAGCATGGGGCTACACCTTC
TRBV7-6	.	TRBJ2-5	.	CASSFGGETQYF	TGTGCCAGCAGCTTTGGGGGGGAGACCCAGTACTTC
TRBV11-2	.	TRBJ1-4	.	CASSPVVQKLNEKLFF	TGTGCCAGCAGCCCAGTGGTACAGAAACTAAATGAAAAACTGTTTTTT
TRBV28	.	TRBJ1-1	medium-sized	CASSPRDGYTEAFF	TGTGCCAGCAGCCCCCGGGACGGATACACTGAAGCTTTCTTT